This T cell receptor beta chain was documented in a study of T cell changes during pregnancy in multiple sclerosis. The germline V gene encodes CDR1 MGHRA and CDR2 YSYEKL. With 2 bases clipped from V and 10 bases from J, the junction kept 6 bases outside the gene matches. The CDR3 is 15 amino acids. Only in-frame clones appear in the TCRdb table, and some are missing; sequencing was by immunoSEQ multiplex PCR. The sample contains approximately 93,000 clones, 91% of which appear only once. This sequence was found in a female donor in good health, enrolled as a control in a pregnancy study. The V gene is TRBV4-1, the J gene TRBJ2-1; 12 nucleotides line up with TRBD2. The sequencing used peripheral blood, collected in the first trimester of pregnancy. CDR3 DNA sequence: TGCGCCAGCAGCCAACCCCGTACTAGCGGGGGGGAGCAGTTCTTC. Residues: CASSQPRTSGGEQFF.